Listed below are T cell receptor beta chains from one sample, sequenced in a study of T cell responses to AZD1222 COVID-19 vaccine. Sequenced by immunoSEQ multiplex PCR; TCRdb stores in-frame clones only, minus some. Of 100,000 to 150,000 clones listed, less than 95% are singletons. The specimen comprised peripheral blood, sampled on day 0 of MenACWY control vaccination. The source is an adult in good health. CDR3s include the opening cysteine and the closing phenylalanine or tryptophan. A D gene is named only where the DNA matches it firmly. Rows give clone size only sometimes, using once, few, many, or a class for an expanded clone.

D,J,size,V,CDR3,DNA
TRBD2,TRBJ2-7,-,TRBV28,CASSPGTSGSYEQYF,TGTGCCAGCAGCCCCGGGACTAGCGGGAGCTACGAGCAGTACTTC
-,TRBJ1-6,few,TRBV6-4,CASSDSAGSGGSPLHF,TGTGCCAGCAGTGACTCGGCAGGGTCCGGCGGTTCACCCCTCCACTTT
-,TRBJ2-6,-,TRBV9,CASSDEDSYSGANVLTF,TGTGCCAGCAGCGACGAGGACAGTTACTCTGGGGCCAACGTCCTGACTTTC
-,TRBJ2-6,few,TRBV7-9,CASSLMGSGANVLTF,TGTGCCAGCAGCTTAATGGGGTCTGGGGCCAACGTCCTGACTTTC
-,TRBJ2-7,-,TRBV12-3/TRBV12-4,CASSLKRDEQYF,TGTGCCAGCAGTTTGAAGAGGGACGAGCAGTACTTC
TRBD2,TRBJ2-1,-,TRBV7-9,CASSLGGGAYNEQFF,TGTGCCAGCAGCTTAGGCGGGGGGGCCTACAATGAGCAGTTCTTC
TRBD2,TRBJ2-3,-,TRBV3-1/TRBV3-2,CASSQAGGPNTQYF,TGTGCCAGCAGCCAGGCGGGAGGGCCTAATACGCAGTATTTT
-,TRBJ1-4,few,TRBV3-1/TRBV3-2,CASRVGRTYNEKLFF,TGTGCCAGCAGAGTAGGGAGGACTTATAATGAAAAACTGTTTTTT
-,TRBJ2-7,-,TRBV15,CATSRDRANPYEQYF,TGTGCCACCAGCAGAGACCGAGCGAACCCCTACGAGCAGTACTTC
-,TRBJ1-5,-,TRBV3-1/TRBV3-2,CASSQDLSDQPQHF,TGTGCCAGCAGCCAAGATCTTAGCGATCAGCCCCAGCATTTT
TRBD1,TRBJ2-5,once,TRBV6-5,CASSYRQGWETQYF,TGTGCCAGCAGTTACCGACAGGGGTGGGAGACCCAGTACTTC
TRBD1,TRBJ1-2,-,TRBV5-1,CASSQTGDYGYTF,TGCGCCAGCAGCCAGACAGGGGACTATGGCTACACCTTC
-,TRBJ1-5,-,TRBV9,CASSGREGIQPQHF,TGTGCCAGCAGCGGTCGTGAGGGAATTCAGCCCCAGCATTTT
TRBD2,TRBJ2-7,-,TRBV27,CASSGGTSGKAHEQYF,TGTGCCAGCAGCGGGGGGACTAGCGGGAAAGCCCACGAGCAGTACTTC
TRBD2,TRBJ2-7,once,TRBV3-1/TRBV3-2,CASSQDRSGWGYEQYF,TGTGCCAGCAGCCAAGACCGTAGCGGGTGGGGCTACGAGCAGTACTTC
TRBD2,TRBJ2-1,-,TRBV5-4,CASSTPSGSYNEQFF,TGTGCCAGCAGCACGCCTAGCGGCTCCTACAATGAGCAGTTCTTC
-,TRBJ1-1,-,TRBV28,CASSLFQGTRAEAFF,TGTGCCAGCAGTTTATTTCAGGGGACGAGGGCTGAAGCTTTCTTT
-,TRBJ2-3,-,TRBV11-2,CASSLVGAPSTDTQYF,TGTGCCAGCAGCTTAGTTGGGGCGCCAAGCACAGATACGCAGTATTTT
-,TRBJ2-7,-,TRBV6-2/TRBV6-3,CASSAPGRGPEQYF,TGTGCCAGCAGCGCCCCCGGGAGGGGGCCCGAGCAGTACTTC
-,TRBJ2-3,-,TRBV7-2,CASSQVRSGADTQYF,TGTGCCAGCAGTCAAGTGCGTTCGGGGGCAGATACGCAGTATTTT
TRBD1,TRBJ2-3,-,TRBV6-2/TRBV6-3,CASSYGAGGDTQYF,TGTGCCAGCAGTTACGGGGCAGGGGGAGATACGCAGTATTTT
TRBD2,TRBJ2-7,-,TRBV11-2,CASRIRGAGGLGGYEQYF,TGTGCCAGCAGGATAAGGGGAGCGGGAGGTCTTGGTGGCTACGAGCAGTACTTC
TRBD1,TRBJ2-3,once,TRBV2,CACQGDRGLDTQYF,TGTGCCTGCCAGGGGGACAGGGGGCTAGATACGCAGTATTTT
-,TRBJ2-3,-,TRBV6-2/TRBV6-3,CASSYWGTTSTDTQYF,TGTGCCAGCAGTTACTGGGGGACAACTAGCACAGATACGCAGTATTTT
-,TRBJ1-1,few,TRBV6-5,CASRQSTEAFF,TGTGCCAGTCGACAGTCCACTGAAGCTTTCTTT
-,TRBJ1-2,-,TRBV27,CASSLGGNYGYTF,TGTGCCAGCAGTTTAGGGGGGAACTATGGCTACACCTTC